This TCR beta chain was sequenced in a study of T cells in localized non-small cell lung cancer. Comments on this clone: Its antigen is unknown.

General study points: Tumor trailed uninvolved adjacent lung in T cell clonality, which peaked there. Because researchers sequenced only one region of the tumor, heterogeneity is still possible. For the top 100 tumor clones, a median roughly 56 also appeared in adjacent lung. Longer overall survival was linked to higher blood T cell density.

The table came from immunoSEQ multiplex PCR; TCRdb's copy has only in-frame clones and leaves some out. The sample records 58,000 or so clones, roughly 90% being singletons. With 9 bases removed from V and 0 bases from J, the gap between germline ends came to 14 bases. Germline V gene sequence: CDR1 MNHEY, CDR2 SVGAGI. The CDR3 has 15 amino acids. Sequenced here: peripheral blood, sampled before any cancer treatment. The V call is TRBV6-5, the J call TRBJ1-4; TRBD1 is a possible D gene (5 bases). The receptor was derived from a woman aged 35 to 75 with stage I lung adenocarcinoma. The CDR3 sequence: CASSPGGATNEKLFF. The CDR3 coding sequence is TGTGCCAGTAGTCCTGGGGGAGCAACTAATGAAAAACTGTTTTTT.